The 17 T cell receptor beta chains below all came from one sample that was sequenced in a study of CD8+ T cells in alopecia areata. Scientists pooled cutaneous lymph node cells and sorted them on CD4, CD8alpha, NKG2D, NKG2ACE and other markers. cDNA prepared by RNA extraction and subsequent reverse transcription served as the template for sequencing. The method was immunoSEQ multiplex PCR; TCRdb's version includes in-frame clones alone and lacks a portion of them. This repertoire lists about 270,000 clones without singletons; 1.2% sits in the top ten. The specimen sequenced was CD4+ T cells sorted from a lymph node. The receptors were gathered from a C3H/HeJ mouse with alopecia areata. Mouse MHC haplotype: H2-k.

A few counts support this clone. Genes and germline are mouse. The read finishes 3 residues shy of the CDR3 end, and the germline J gene is used to complete it. This chain connects TRBV5 to TRBJ1-6; unclear D gene. TRBJ1-6 is annotated as an ORF whose role is uncertain. Trimming removed 0 bases at V and 3 bases at J, with 6 bases between. CDR1 and CDR2 from the germline V gene are LGHNA and YNLKQL (reference sequence). The CDR3 loop spans 15 amino acids. CDR3 residues: CASSQDILYNSPLYF. CDR3 DNA (partial): TGTGCCAGCAGCCAAGACATCCTCTATAATTCGCCC.

Only a few counts were recorded for this clone. The genes are named according to mouse. The read stops 4 residues short of the end of the CDR3; the missing end is completed from the germline J gene. The chain recombines TRBV19 with TRBJ1-1; no reliable D call. V was trimmed by 0 bases and J by 1 base, leaving 7 bases between them. CDR1 is FNHDT and CDR2 is SITEND in the germline V gene (reference sequence). The CDR3 extends over 14 amino acids. CDR3 bases read: TGTGCCAGCAGTATAGGACAAGTAAACACA. It translates to CASSIGQVNT. The entire CDR3 is CASSIGQVNTEVFF.

This clone has more than one count but fewer than ten. Gene names are the mouse ones. The read stops 4 residues short of the end of the CDR3; the missing end is completed from the germline J gene. This specimen includes other DNA sequences encoding the same CDR3. The chain employs TRBV1 and TRBJ2-4; 10 bases are a match to TRBD2. The CDR3 is made up of 15 amino acids. After removal of 0 bases from V and 3 bases from J, the junction contained 0 bases not matched to a gene. The germline V gene encodes CDR1 NSQYPW and CDR2 LRSPGD (reference sequence). The CDR3: CTCSADWGGQNTLYF. The DNA read from the CDR3 is TGCACCTGCAGTGCAGACTGGGGGGGCCAAAAC.

Details on this clone: Each gene name is a mouse one. The CDR3 end is not reached by the read, which stops 3 residues before it; the germline J gene fills it in. This chain connects TRBV19 to TRBJ1-6; 10 nucleotides agree with TRBD1. TRBJ1-6 has ORF status, its function being uncertain. CDR3 length: 15 residues. The germline V gene has CDR1 FNHDT and CDR2 SITEND (reference sequence). V lost 2 bases and J lost 7; bases outside the gene matches: 3. The sequenced CDR3 bases are TGTGCCAGCAGTATCCCGGACAGGGGGAATTCGCCC. Protein product: CASSIPDRGNSP. The entire CDR3 is CASSIPDRGNSPLYF.

This clone was seen a few times. The gene names here belong to mouse. With the read ending 4 residues before the CDR3 end, the germline J gene is used to fill in that end. Other DNA sequences of this sample code for an identical CDR3. The chain carries TRBV1 and TRBJ2-3; D ambiguous. The germline V gene encodes CDR1 NSQYPW and CDR2 LRSPGD (reference sequence). V lost 1 base to trimming and J lost 0 bases, with 8 bases between them. CDR3 size: 15 residues. The CDR3 sequence: CTCSAGGSSAETLYF. The sequenced CDR3 bases are TGCACCTGCAGTGCAGGGGGATCTAGTGCAGAA.

Note on this clone: Mouse germline and gene names are used. The read finishes 4 residues shy of the CDR3 end, and the germline J gene is used to complete it. The J gene is TRBJ2-7, the V gene TRBV13-3, with TRBD2 identical over 9 bases. The trim removed 5 bases at V and 2 bases at J, leaving 5 bases unmatched. This CDR3 contains 14 residues. Germline V gives CDR1 NNHDY, CDR2 SYVADS. The part of the CDR3 DNA that was read is TGTGCCAGCAGGCCTACTGGGGGGCCCTAT. This encodes CASRPTGGPY. The full-length CDR3 reads as CASRPTGGPYEQYF.

This clone was counted a few times. All gene names here are mouse names. This same CDR3 is encoded by further DNA sequences in the sample. The CDR3 DNA, read in part, is TGTGCCAGCAGTATCCTCGGGACAGATAATTCGCCC. Protein product: CASSILGTDNSP. The whole CDR3 reads CASSILGTDNSPLYF. The chain combines TRBV19 with TRBJ1-6; 7 bases map to TRBD1. Sequencing ends 3 residues short of the CDR3 end; the germline J gene provides the rest. TRBJ1-6 counts as an open reading frame of uncertain function. Germline trimming cut 2 bases from V and 5 bases from J; bases unmatched to any gene: 4. This CDR3 is 15 amino acids long. Germline CDR1 is FNHDT and CDR2 is SITEND (reference sequence).

This clone appeared a few times. Gene names refer to mouse genes. The read halts 4 residues ahead of the CDR3 end, with the missing end drawn from the germline J gene. This chain joins TRBV5 and TRBJ2-5; D call uncertain. The CDR3 extends over 14 amino acids. CDR1 is LGHNA and CDR2 is YNLKQL in the germline V gene (reference sequence). V gave up 0 bases and J gave up 3 bases, with 7 bases separating them. This chain's CDR3 is CASSQEAAQDTQYF. The CDR3 DNA, read in part, is TGTGCCAGCAGCCAAGAAGCAGCTCAAGAC.

This clone turned up a few times. Here the gene names and germline are mouse. The read is 4 residues too short to cover the CDR3 end, so that end is filled in from the germline J gene. The rearrangement links TRBV14 to TRBJ2-2; 10 bases match TRBD2. Losses at the gene ends were 4 bases for V and 2 bases for J; bases not matched to a gene: 2. CDR3 size: 15 residues. CDR1 and CDR2 from the germline V gene are SGHDT and FRDEAV. The CDR3 sequence: CASSAGGANTGQLYF. Partial CDR3 DNA: TGTGCCAGCAGTGCTGGGGGGGCTAACACCGGG.

The table lists this clone with a few counts. Gene and germline names: mouse. Coverage ceases 4 residues before the CDR3 finishes, and the germline J gene fills in the end. Other DNA sequences in this sample translate to the same CDR3. The chain recombines TRBV5 with TRBJ1-1, with a possible D match to TRBD1 (6 bases). Germline V gene lookup returns CDR1 LGHNA and CDR2 YNLKQL (reference sequence). The CDR3 has 14 residues. CDR3 DNA (partial): TGTGCCAGCAGCCAAACTGGGGGGGCCGGA. This sequence encodes CASSQTGGAG. The complete CDR3 reads CASSQTGGAGEVFF.

Regarding this clone: The genes are named according to mouse. The read stops 4 residues short of the end of the CDR3; the missing end is completed from the germline J gene. V and J are TRBV31 and TRBJ2-4; no reliable D call. The CDR3 has 11 residues. Germline loops: CDR1 GKSSPN, CDR2 SITVG. The part of the CDR3 DNA that was read is TGTGCCTGGAGTGGAGGGAAC. This translates into CAWSGGN. The entire CDR3 protein reads CAWSGGNTLYF.

This clone was seen only a few times. Gene names refer to mouse genes. The sequence runs out 3 residues before the end of the CDR3; the remainder is reconstructed from the germline J gene. This sample includes further DNA sequences coding for the same CDR3. This chain links TRBV19 with TRBJ1-6; the match to TRBD1 covers 10 bases. TRBJ1-6 is filed as an ORF, its function uncertain. J was trimmed by 2 bases and V by 5 bases; bases with no gene match: 1. CDR1 and CDR2 (germline): FNHDT, SITEND (reference sequence). The CDR3 spans 15 residues. The covered CDR3 bases are TGTGCCAGCAGCGGGACAGGGGCCTATAATTCGCCC. As protein: CASSGTGAYNSP. The entire CDR3 is CASSGTGAYNSPLYF.

Comments on this clone: The genes and germline here are from mouse. The CDR3 goes on 4 residues after the read ends, and that part is filled in from the germline J gene. The V and J genes are TRBV5 and TRBJ2-1; TRBD2 agrees at 10 bases. The CDR3 extends over 15 amino acids. Looked up from germline, CDR1 is LGHNA and CDR2 is YNLKQL (reference sequence). V lost 4 bases and J lost 2; bases outside the gene matches: 2. CDR3 bases read: TGTGCCAGCAGCCTCGGACTGGGGGACTATGCT. Protein product: CASSLGLGDYA. The CDR3 in full is CASSLGLGDYAEQFF.

In regard to this clone: Any gene name here is a mouse gene name. The sequenced fragment ends 4 residues before the CDR3 boundary, so the rest is inferred from the germline J gene. This chain connects TRBV19 to TRBJ2-1; TRBD2 matches 14 bases. Germline V gene data show CDR1 as FNHDT and CDR2 as SITEND (reference sequence). The CDR3 is 14 amino acids. CDR3 residues: CASTPGLGGPEQFF. CDR3 DNA (partial): TGTGCCAGCACCCCGGGACTGGGGGGGCCT.

Note on this clone: Gene names and germline refer to mouse. The read terminates 3 residues before the CDR3 end, so the remaining end is supplied by the germline J gene. The J gene is TRBJ1-6, the V gene TRBV13-3; a weak D match, TRBD1 (5 bases). TRBJ1-6 is placed among ORFs of uncertain function. Germline values: CDR1 NNHDY, CDR2 SYVADS. Trimming removed 5 bases at V and 4 bases at J, with 7 bases between. The CDR3 has 13 residues. The covered CDR3 bases are TGTGCCAGCAGCTCAGGGTATAATTCGCCC. Its translation: CASSSGYNSP. The full-length CDR3 reads as CASSSGYNSPLYF.

This clone came up a few times. The listed genes are named as in mouse. The read gets to within 4 residues of the CDR3 end, and the germline J gene fills in the rest. The chain is built from TRBV13-3 and TRBJ1-1; 7 bases line up with TRBD1. CDR1 NNHDY and CDR2 SYVADS come from the germline V gene. The CDR3 totals 12 residues. Incomplete CDR3 DNA: TGTGCCAGCAGTTTTAGGGGGCAA. It yields the protein CASSFRGQ. The entire CDR3 sequence reads CASSFRGQEVFF.

As regards this clone: Mouse names are used for the genes. The read ends 4 residues before the CDR3 terminus; that terminus is restored from the germline J gene. The chain is built from TRBV1 and TRBJ2-5; 8 nucleotides match TRBD2. The germline CDR1 and CDR2 sequences are NSQYPW and LRSPGD (reference sequence). The V gene end was trimmed by 0 bases and the J gene end by 1 base; junction bases not matched to a gene: 6. The CDR3 spans 17 residues. CDR3 DNA, as far as it was read: TGCACCTGCAGTGCAGATCCGGCTGGGGGGTACCAAGAC. This gives the protein CTCSADPAGGYQD. Given in full, the CDR3 is CTCSADPAGGYQDTQYF.